This T cell receptor beta chain came from a study of cytomegalovirus exposure and HLA in healthy donors. Findings of the study overall: Later analysis demonstrated an association between a missense DCLRE1C variant and TCR beta V- and J-gene trimming. Several of the most significant clusters were apparently associated with common viral pathogens in a later analysis. 87-base-pair reads could not separate some V segments, including TRBV6-2 and TRBV6-3.

The germline gives CDR1 SGHKS, CDR2 YYEKEE (reference sequence). Trimming removed 1 base from V and 6 bases from J, with 18 bases in between. The CDR3 contains 16 residues. The primer mix had 60 Vbeta and 13 Jbeta primers. The repertoire was sequenced with immunoSEQ multiplex PCR; TCRdb's copy has only in-frame clones and lacks some. Of 140,000 or so clones listed, over 80% were seen once; the top ten hold less than 3.5%. This clone was seen only once. The antigen is unknown. The sample consisted of PBMCs. This sequence joins TRBV5-5 and TRBJ2-3; D possibly corresponds to TRBD1 (6 bases). The sequence was obtained from a woman in her twenties or thirties in good health and CMV-seronegative. The CDR3 region has the DNA TGTGCCAGCAGCTTGAGACGGCAGGGGCCGGCGGATACGCAGTATTTT. Translated, it gives CASSLRRQGPADTQYF.